The 23 T cell receptor beta chains below come from one sample, sequenced in a study of cytomegalovirus exposure and HLA in healthy donors. Method: immunoSEQ multiplex PCR; TCRdb's copy keeps in-frame clones and lacks some. The sample holds 150,000 to 160,000 clones, 85% to 90% seen once. Sequenced: PBMCs. Source of these receptors: a human donor in good health.

The CDR3 protein is CASSQDRVQRGLSYEQYF. Written as DNA, the CDR3 is TGCGCCAGCAGCCAAGATAGGGTTCAAAGGGGACTATCCTACGAGCAGTACTTC. The chain carries TRBV4-3 and TRBJ2-7; the match to TRBD2 covers 7 bases. The V gene end was trimmed by 0 bases and the J gene end by 1 base; junction bases not matched to a gene: 12. The CDR3 runs 18 residues. In germline, CDR1 is LGHNA, CDR2 YSLEER.

This clone showed up just once. V is TRBV6-6 and J is TRBJ2-1, with TRBD2 identical over 9 bases. This CDR3 spans 15 amino acids. The V gene end was trimmed by 6 bases and the J gene end by 3 bases; junction bases not matched to a gene: 6. Per germline, CDR1 MNHNY and CDR2 SVGAGI (reference sequence). The CDR3 spells CASRRLAEDYNEQFF. The CDR3 DNA reads as TGTGCCAGCAGACGACTAGCGGAAGACTACAATGAGCAGTTCTTC.

This CDR3 reads CASRRDTNNEQFF. The CDR3 coding sequence is TGTGCCAGCAGACGGGACACCAACAATGAGCAGTTCTTC. The genes are TRBV6-6 and TRBJ2-1; tentatively, D is TRBD1 (6 bases). CDR3 length: 13 residues. Germline assignment: CDR1 MNHNY and CDR2 SVGAGI (reference sequence). Trimming took 6 bases from V and 5 from J, leaving 11 bases between them.

This sequence joins TRBV2 and TRBJ1-4; 10 bases match TRBD1. With V trimmed by 6 bases and J by 6 bases, 7 bases remained unmatched. This CDR3 comprises 15 residues. The V gene's germline CDR1 is SNHLY and CDR2 FYNNEI. CDR3: CASSRDRGLYEKLFF. CDR3 DNA: TGTGCCAGCAGCCGCGACAGGGGGCTGTATGAAAAACTGTTTTTT.

V gene TRBV27 combines with J gene TRBJ1-4; no firm D call. V was clipped by 0 bases and J by 5 bases, with 13 bases between them. Germline CDR1 is MNHEY and CDR2 is SMNVEV (reference sequence). The CDR3 contains 16 residues. The CDR3 region is CASSLSYGGANEKLFF. CDR3 DNA sequence: TGTGCCAGCAGTTTATCTTACGGAGGAGCGAATGAAAAACTGTTTTTT.

This clone is a singleton in its sample. The chain recombines TRBV5-1 with TRBJ2-1, with a tentative D call TRBD2 (5 bases). Looked up from germline, CDR1 is SGHRS and CDR2 is YFSETQ. Trimming shortened V by 4 bases and J by 7 bases, and 12 bases separated the two germline ends. The CDR3 has 13 residues. CDR3 in DNA: TGCGCCAGCAGCCTCCTAACTAGAAATGAGCAGTTCTTC. It specifies CASSLLTRNEQFF.

The gene calls are TRBV28 and TRBJ1-5; D remains ambiguous. The CDR3 sequence is 12 residues long. Looked up from germline, CDR1 is MDHEN and CDR2 is SYDVKM. Trimming removed 5 bases at V and 9 bases at J, with 11 bases between. The CDR3 here is CASSPTARPQHF. CDR3 nucleotide sequence: TGTGCCAGCAGTCCAACAGCCCGGCCCCAGCATTTT.

The chain joins TRBV18 to TRBJ2-1; possibly TRBD2 for D (6 bases). There are 16 residues in the CDR3. V lost 2 bases and J 8 bases, leaving 19 bases between the germline ends. Germline CDR1 reads KGHSH; CDR2 reads LQKENI. CDR3 region: CASSPIRGNLQYEQFF. The CDR3 DNA reads TGTGCCAGCTCACCAATCCGGGGGAATCTACAATATGAGCAGTTCTTC. Drawing the rest from reference TRBV18 and TRBJ2-1, the complete variable domain is NAGVMQNPRHLVRRRGQEARLRCSPMKGHSHVYWYRQLPEEGLKFMVYLQKENIIDESGMPKERFSAEFPKEGPSILRIQQVVRGDSAAYFCASSPIRGNLQYEQFFGPGTRLTVL.

This chain connects TRBV7-3 to TRBJ2-2; D gene ambiguous. V lost 3 bases to trimming and J lost 1 base, with 6 bases between them. Per the germline V gene, CDR1 is SGHTA and CDR2 is FQGTGA. There are 14 residues in the CDR3. CDR3 in amino acids: CASSFTENTGELFF. The DNA for the CDR3 is TGTGCCAGCAGCTTTACAGAGAACACCGGGGAGCTGTTTTTT.

The chain carries TRBV15 and TRBJ1-4, with D perhaps TRBD1 (5 bases). Per germline, CDR1 LNHNV and CDR2 YYDKDF (reference sequence). The CDR3 runs to 17 residues. Trimming took 1 base from V and 0 from J, leaving 12 bases between them. The CDR3 nucleotides read TGTGCCACCAGCAGAGGTGGGCGGGGGGCAACTAATGAAAAACTGTTTTTT. Residues: CATSRGGRGATNEKLFF. Complete variable domain (other parts from reference TRBV15 and TRBJ1-4): DAMVIQNPRYQVTQFGKPVTLSCSQTLNHNVMYWYQQKSSQAPKLLFHYYDKDFNNEADTPDNFQSRRPNTSFCFLDIRSPGLGDTAMYLCATSRGGRGATNEKLFFGSGTQLSVL.

In this sample, this clone turned up once. This chain links TRBV6-6 with TRBJ1-2, with 8 bases fitting TRBD1. Germline V lookup: CDR1 MNHNY, CDR2 SVGAGI (reference sequence). The CDR3 consists of 15 residues. With 2 bases clipped from V and 4 bases from J, the junction kept 6 bases outside the gene matches. The CDR3, as DNA: TGTGCCAGCAGTTACCCCGGACAGGGATTCTATGGCTACACCTTC. This codes for CASSYPGQGFYGYTF.

The chain couples TRBV7-9 to TRBJ2-7, with D tentatively TRBD1 (5 bases). Germline V gene sequence: CDR1 SEHNR, CDR2 FQNEAQ (reference sequence). The CDR3 is made up of 14 amino acids. Trimming removed 5 bases at V and 0 bases at J, with 11 bases between. CDR3 residues: CASSRRGYSYEQYF. The CDR3 region has the DNA TGTGCCAGCAGCCGAAGGGGCTACTCCTACGAGCAGTACTTC. Supplemented by reference TRBV7-9 and TRBJ2-7, the full variable domain reads DTGVSQNPRHKITKRGQNVTFRCDPISEHNRLYWYRQTLGQGPEFLTYFQNEAQLEKSRLLSDRFSAERPKGSFSTLEIQRTEQGDSAMYLCASSRRGYSYEQYFGPGTRLTVT.

Only one count was recorded for this clone. The chain employs TRBV5-1 and TRBJ2-7, with 8 bases that match TRBD2. The junction had 8 bases not matched to a gene; V was cut back by 0 bases and J by 0 bases. The germline V gene encodes CDR1 SGHRS and CDR2 YFSETQ. There are 17 residues in the CDR3. This chain's CDR3 is CASSLGPGGRGSYEQYF. The CDR3 nucleotides read TGCGCCAGCAGCTTGGGACCGGGGGGGCGCGGCTCCTACGAGCAGTACTTC.

CDR3 in amino acids: CASSPGRGLSGELFF. CDR3 coding DNA: TGTGCCAGCAGCCCCGGGAGGGGGCTGTCCGGGGAGCTGTTTTTT. The chain recombines TRBV7-3 with TRBJ2-2; maybe TRBD2 (8 bases). CDR3 length: 15 amino acids. Germline CDR1 reads SGHTA; CDR2 reads FQGTGA. V lost 5 bases to trimming and J lost 6 bases, with 16 bases between them.

This clone came up a few times. The rearrangement joins TRBV9 to TRBJ2-7; 7 bases map to TRBD2. The CDR3 consists of 14 residues. In germline, CDR1 is SGDLS, CDR2 YYNGEE. V gave up 0 bases and J gave up 4 bases; unmatched junction bases: 4. DNA of the CDR3: TGTGCCAGCAGCGTAGGGGCTAGCGGATACGAGCAGTACTTC. Translation: CASSVGASGYEQYF.

The chain couples TRBV10-3 to TRBJ2-7, with D perhaps matching TRBD1 (5 bases). This CDR3 comprises 14 residues. Trimming took off 0 bases at V and 3 bases at J, with 9 bases between the two ends. Germline V gene sequence: CDR1 ENHRY, CDR2 SYGVKD. CDR3: CAISESARGYEQYF. In nucleotides, the CDR3 is TGTGCCATCAGTGAGTCGGCAAGGGGCTACGAGCAGTACTTC.

This clone was seen a single time. The chain is built from TRBV7-6 and TRBJ1-4; TRBD1 is a possible D gene (5 bases). Germline CDR1 reads SGHVS; CDR2 reads FNYEAQ. Between the trimmed V and J ends, which lost 5 bases and 6 bases, there was a span of 13 bases. The CDR3 has 14 amino acids. In nucleotides, the CDR3 is TGTGCCAGCAGCCAAGGAGGGACCTATGAAAAACTGTTTTTT. Protein product: CASSQGGTYEKLFF.

The chain employs TRBV7-9 and TRBJ1-6; 10 bases line up with TRBD1. Germline values: CDR1 SEHNR, CDR2 FQNEAQ (reference sequence). Germline trimming cut 6 bases from V and 10 bases from J; bases unmatched to any gene: 6. This CDR3 is built from 14 residues. CDR3 in DNA: TGTGCCAGCAGTTCCGGGACAGGGGACTCACCCCTCCACTTT. This codes for CASSSGTGDSPLHF.

In DNA form, the CDR3 reads TGCGCCACCGCACGGGAAATCGAAAACATTCAGTACTTC. Translation: CATAREIENIQYF. V is TRBV10-2 and J is TRBJ2-4, with a weak D call TRBD2 (5 bases). V gave up 10 bases and J gave up 5 bases, with 15 bases separating them. CDR3 length: 13 residues. Germline-derived CDR1 and CDR2 are WSHSY and SAAADI.

The chain employs TRBV19 and TRBJ2-3; TRBD2 matches at 8 bases. V gave up 7 bases and J gave up 5 bases; unmatched junction bases: 8. The length of the CDR3 is 14 residues. The germline CDR1 and CDR2 sequences are LNHDA and SQIVND (reference sequence). CDR3 sequence: CASNAGGLVDTQYF. In DNA, the CDR3 is TGTGCCAGTAACGCGGGAGGTCTAGTAGATACGCAGTATTTT.

The chain combines TRBV5-4 with TRBJ1-1, with 8 bases lining up with TRBD1. V lost 4 bases to trimming and J lost 3 bases; unmatched junction nucleotides: 5. The CDR3 is 14 residues long. Germline CDR1 and CDR2: SGHNT and YYREEE (reference sequence). The CDR3 nucleotides are TGTGCCAGCAGCACGCAGGGGGCGCACACTGAAGCTTTCTTT. Residues: CASSTQGAHTEAFF. Together with reference TRBV5-4 and TRBJ1-1, the CDR3 gives the full variable domain: ETGVTQSPTHLIKTRGQQVTLRCSSQSGHNTVSWYQQALGQGPQFIFQYYREEENGRGNFPPRFSGLQFPNYSSELNVNALELDDSALYLCASSTQGAHTEAFFGQGTRLTVV.

The chain joins TRBV5-1 to TRBJ2-1; no definite D call. Germline loops: CDR1 SGHRS, CDR2 YFSETQ. The CDR3 loop spans 12 amino acids. Trimming cost V 5 bases and J 4 bases, with 7 bases left between them. CDR3 DNA: TGCGCCAGCAGTCACAATTACAATGAGCAGTTCTTC. Translated, it gives CASSHNYNEQFF. Combining the CDR3 with reference TRBV5-1 and TRBJ2-1 gives the whole variable domain KAGVTQTPRYLIKTRGQQVTLSCSPISGHRSVSWYQQTPGQGLQFLFEYFSETQRNKGNFPGRFSGRQFSNSRSEMNVSTLELGDSALYLCASSHNYNEQFFGPGTRLTVL.

The V and J genes are TRBV5-4 and TRBJ2-7; 12 nucleotides align to TRBD1. Per the germline V gene, CDR1 is SGHNT and CDR2 is YYREEE (reference sequence). With V trimmed by 3 bases and J by 4 bases, 5 bases remained unmatched. This CDR3 region has 15 residues. CDR3 loop: CASSSGTGGLYEQYF. The CDR3 coding sequence is TGTGCCAGCAGCTCCGGGACAGGGGGCTTATACGAGCAGTACTTC.